The next 30 T cell receptor beta chains were all read from a single sample in a study of PD-L1 blockade in urothelial cancer. Time point in this sample: pretreatment peripheral blood. Clones were sequenced by immunoSEQ multiplex PCR, and TCRdb holds only the in-frame ones, with some missing. The table lists about 79,000 clones, around four fifths of them singletons. Sequenced here: PBMCs, sampled around atezolizumab (anti-PD-L1) treatment. The receptors were sampled from a man in his forties with urothelial cancer.

The rearrangement joins TRBV9 to TRBJ2-1; D may be TRBD2 (6 bases). Trimming shortened V by 4 bases and J by 2 bases, and 19 bases separated the two germline ends. CDR1 and CDR2 (germline): SGDLS, YYNGEE. The CDR3 runs 17 residues. In DNA, the CDR3 is TGTGCCAGCAGCCCCCGGGTACGGGAGACGACCTACAATGAGCAGTTCTTC. Protein: CASSPRVRETTYNEQFF.

The chain has TRBV30 and TRBJ2-1, with D uncertain. Germline V gene data show CDR1 as GTSNPN and CDR2 as SVGIG (reference sequence). Trimming cost V 4 bases and J 0 bases, with 7 bases left between them. CDR3 length: 13 residues. CDR3 DNA: TGTGCCTGGACCCGGAGCTCCTACAATGAGCAGTTCTTC. Translating it yields CAWTRSSYNEQFF.

The rearrangement links TRBV9 to TRBJ2-5; D ambiguous. Looked up from germline, CDR1 is SGDLS and CDR2 is YYNGEE. The CDR3 sequence is 13 residues long. Trimming removed 0 bases from V and 5 bases from J, with 8 bases in between. The CDR3 loop reads CASSVDSFETQYF. The CDR3 region has the DNA TGTGCCAGCAGCGTAGATAGTTTCGAGACCCAGTACTTC.

The sample holds one count of this clone. The chain joins TRBV6-6 to TRBJ2-2, with D possibly TRBD2 on 6 matching bases. CDR1 is MNHNY and CDR2 is SVGAGI in the germline V gene (reference sequence). Trimming left V 5 bases short and J 7 bases short, with 11 bases between. This CDR3 region has 13 residues. DNA of the CDR3: TGTGCCAGCAGTGTGGGGGGTGTCGGGGAGCTGTTTTTT. It is translated as CASSVGGVGELFF.

The rearrangement links TRBV6-5 to TRBJ1-2, with TRBD1 matching over 7 bases. CDR3 length: 13 amino acids. V dropped 3 bases and J dropped 3; count of bases not matched to a gene: 1. The germline V gene has CDR1 MNHEY and CDR2 SVGAGI. CDR3 sequence: CASSYGTDYGYTF. As DNA, the CDR3 is TGTGCCAGCAGTTATGGGACAGACTATGGCTACACCTTC.

This chain joins TRBV6-5 and TRBJ1-5; maybe TRBD1 (6 bases). The CDR3 has 14 amino acids. Trimming removed 4 bases at V and 3 bases at J, with 10 bases between. Germline V CDR1 and CDR2: MNHEY, SVGAGI. The CDR3 is CASSSGQSNQPQHF. Written as DNA, the CDR3 is TGTGCCAGCAGTTCCGGACAGTCCAATCAGCCCCAGCATTTT.

The rearrangement uses TRBV4-2 and TRBJ2-1; D possibly corresponds to TRBD2 (6 bases). Germline V gives CDR1 LGHNA, CDR2 YNFKEQ. The CDR3 runs 16 residues. Trimming took 5 bases from V and 5 from J, leaving 19 bases between them. In DNA, the CDR3 is TGTGCCAGCAGCTCTCCATTCCGGGACTCGGACAATGAGCAGTTCTTC. Its translation: CASSSPFRDSDNEQFF.

The gene calls are TRBV4-1 and TRBJ2-1; D is possibly TRBD1 (5 bases). V lost 1 base to trimming and J lost 4 bases, with 8 bases between them. The CDR3 spans 14 residues. The germline CDR1 and CDR2 sequences are MGHRA and YSYEKL. The CDR3 loop reads CASSQVQGYNEQFF. The CDR3 DNA follows: TGCGCCAGCAGCCAAGTTCAGGGATACAATGAGCAGTTCTTC.

V and J are TRBV9 and TRBJ2-7; D might be TRBD1 (6 bases). Germline lookup yields CDR1 SGDLS and CDR2 YYNGEE. The ends were cut back, 1 base at V and 3 bases at J, with 14 bases in the middle. The CDR3 covers 15 residues. The CDR3 here is CASSVRDTLGYEQYF. The CDR3 bases are TGTGCCAGCAGCGTACGGGACACCTTAGGCTACGAGCAGTACTTC. The complete variable domain, with remaining parts taken from reference TRBV9 and TRBJ2-7, reads DSGVTQTPKHLITATGQRVTLRCSPRSGDLSVYWYQQSLDQGLQFLIQYYNGEERAKGNILERFSAQQFPDLHSELNLSSLELGDSALYFCASSVRDTLGYEQYFGPGTRLTVT.

This clone was picked up a small number of times. This chain joins TRBV10-3 and TRBJ2-7; 13 nucleotides line up with TRBD2. Germline V lookup: CDR1 ENHRY, CDR2 SYGVKD. The CDR3 runs to 16 residues. Trimming cost V 10 bases and J 3 bases; bases outside gene matches: 12. The CDR3 reads CATSPTSGRAGYEQYF. The DNA of the CDR3 is TGTGCCACCTCCCCAACTAGCGGGAGGGCCGGCTACGAGCAGTACTTC.

The chain joins TRBV27 to TRBJ1-1; 7 bases line up with TRBD1. CDR1 and CDR2 from the germline V gene are MNHEY and SMNVEV (reference sequence). The CDR3 consists of 13 residues. The ends lost 1 base at V and 5 bases at J; junction bases unmatched: 1. The CDR3 nucleotides are TGTGCCAGCAGTTTATACAGGGGAACTGAAGCTTTCTTT. Its translation: CASSLYRGTEAFF.

The gene calls are TRBV11-2 and TRBJ2-2, with 10 bases that match TRBD1. Looked up from germline, CDR1 is SGHAT and CDR2 is FQNNGV. The V and J ends lost 4 bases and 1 base, in that order; junction bases with no gene match: 6. This CDR3 is 17 amino acids long. This CDR3 is CASSSRTGGRNTGELFF. The CDR3 nucleotides are TGTGCCAGCAGCTCGCGGACAGGGGGGCGGAACACCGGGGAGCTGTTTTTT. Full variable domain (rest looked up from reference TRBV11-2 and TRBJ2-2): EAGVAQSPRYKIIEKRQSVAFWCNPISGHATLYWYQQILGQGPKLLIQFQNNGVVDDSQLPKDRFSAERLKGVDSTLKIQPAKLEDSAVYLCASSSRTGGRNTGELFFGEGSRLTVL.

The rearrangement links TRBV15 to TRBJ2-1; possibly TRBD2 for D (6 bases). The CDR3 sequence is 13 residues long. Trimming took 9 bases from V and 5 from J, leaving 14 bases between them. CDR1 is LNHNV and CDR2 is YYDKDF in the germline V gene (reference sequence). The CDR3, as DNA: TGTGCCACTAACACCGGGAGCAACAATGAGCAGTTCTTC. Translating gives CATNTGSNNEQFF.

The chain recombines TRBV6-5 with TRBJ1-2; possible D gene TRBD1, 5 bases. Germline V CDR1 and CDR2: MNHEY, SVGAGI. This CDR3 has 12 residues. V gave up 6 bases and J gave up 7 bases, with 12 bases separating them. The CDR3 protein is CASRQGVTGYTF. For the CDR3, the DNA is TGTGCCAGCAGGCAAGGGGTTACTGGCTACACCTTC.

The rearrangement uses TRBV28 and TRBJ2-7; no definite D call. This CDR3 comprises 14 residues. CDR1 and CDR2 (germline): MDHEN, SYDVKM. The germline V and J ends were trimmed by 3 bases and 3 bases, with 12 bases remaining between them. The CDR3 reads CASSFSPVLYEQYF. CDR3 in DNA: TGTGCCAGCAGTTTCTCTCCCGTCCTCTACGAGCAGTACTTC.

V and J are TRBV7-2 and TRBJ2-3, with D possibly matching TRBD2 (5 bases). Trimming removed 5 bases at V and 1 base at J, with 10 bases between. The V gene's germline CDR1 is SGHTA and CDR2 FQGNSA. The CDR3 spans 14 residues. The CDR3 reads CASSASSGTDTQYF. CDR3 bases: TGTGCCAGCAGCGCGAGTAGCGGCACAGATACGCAGTATTTT.

The rearrangement uses TRBV28 and TRBJ2-3; D gene unclear. The ends were cut back, 10 bases at V and 8 bases at J, with 10 bases in the middle. In germline, CDR1 is MDHEN, CDR2 SYDVKM. The CDR3 loop spans 10 amino acids. The CDR3 DNA reads as TGTGCCACCAAATCCGGTACGCAGTATTTT. Its protein is CATKSGTQYF.

This chain links TRBV28 with TRBJ2-2, with D possibly being TRBD1 (8 bases). In germline, CDR1 is MDHEN, CDR2 SYDVKM. The CDR3 has 14 residues. V was clipped by 8 bases and J by 4 bases, with 14 bases between them. The CDR3 nucleotides read TGTGCCAGCCATTACAGGGGGGGCACCGGGGAGCTGTTTTTT. It encodes CASHYRGGTGELFF.

This clone was found a few times. The V and J genes are TRBV30 and TRBJ1-2; D uncertain. The length of the CDR3 is 15 residues. Germline loops: CDR1 GTSNPN, CDR2 SVGIG (reference sequence). V was pared by 2 bases and J by 6 bases, with 19 bases between. The CDR3 loop is CAWSTLPLTLNGYTF. The CDR3 coding sequence is TGTGCCTGGAGTACGTTACCTTTGACTCTTAATGGCTACACCTTC.

This rearrangement joins TRBV19 to TRBJ1-2, with TRBD1 matching over 9 bases. The germline gives CDR1 LNHDA, CDR2 SQIVND (reference sequence). This CDR3 region has 13 residues. With V trimmed by 7 bases and J by 5 bases, 5 bases remained unmatched. CDR3 loop: CASTGTGRYGYTF. Written as DNA, the CDR3 is TGTGCCAGTACCGGGACAGGGAGGTATGGCTACACCTTC.

This CDR3 is CASSYSGTGRTEAFF. CDR3 nucleotide sequence: TGTGCCAGCAGTTACTCAGGGACAGGGAGAACTGAAGCTTTCTTT. V is TRBV27 and J is TRBJ1-1, with 9 nucleotides matching TRBD1. Germline CDR1 is MNHEY and CDR2 is SMNVEV (reference sequence). V shed 4 bases, J shed 5 bases, and the junction held 8 bases outside the gene matches. This CDR3 region has 15 residues.

V and J are TRBV7-9 and TRBJ2-1; 12 bases agree with TRBD1. Germline assignment: CDR1 SEHNR and CDR2 FQNEAQ (reference sequence). The CDR3 is 16 residues long. J lost 5 bases, V lost 0 bases, and 2 bases had no gene match. CDR3 protein: CASSLAGQGADNEQFF. In nucleotides, the CDR3 is TGTGCCAGCAGCTTAGCGGGACAGGGGGCGGACAATGAGCAGTTCTTC. Complete variable domain (other parts from reference TRBV7-9 and TRBJ2-1): DTGVSQNPRHKITKRGQNVTFRCDPISEHNRLYWYRQTLGQGPEFLTYFQNEAQLEKSRLLSDRFSAERPKGSFSTLEIQRTEQGDSAMYLCASSLAGQGADNEQFFGPGTRLTVL.

The chain carries TRBV28 and TRBJ2-1; the match to TRBD2 covers 11 bases. The CDR3 is made up of 16 amino acids. Germline V gives CDR1 MDHEN, CDR2 SYDVKM. The V segment lost 5 bases and the J segment 5 bases; nucleotides outside the gene matches: 8. The CDR3 spells CASSRLGTSGNNEQFF. The CDR3 nucleotides are TGTGCCAGCAGTCGACTCGGGACTAGCGGAAACAATGAGCAGTTCTTC.

The gene calls are TRBV18 and TRBJ2-5, with D maybe TRBD2 (6 bases). Trimming removed 3 bases from V and 0 bases from J, with 8 bases in between. This CDR3 comprises 14 residues. Per germline, CDR1 KGHSH and CDR2 LQKENI. CDR3 coding DNA: TGTGCCAGCTCACCGGGACTGTACCAAGAGACCCAGTACTTC. It encodes CASSPGLYQETQYF.

The chain employs TRBV6-5 and TRBJ2-7; 7 bases align to TRBD1. Trimming cost V 4 bases and J 4 bases; bases outside gene matches: 4. This CDR3 comprises 13 residues. CDR1 is MNHEY and CDR2 is SVGAGI in the germline V gene. CDR3 sequence reads: CASSSTGRYEQYF. CDR3 DNA sequence: TGTGCCAGCAGTTCGACAGGGAGATACGAGCAGTACTTC.

The chain is built from TRBV5-1 and TRBJ2-7, with 7 bases identical to TRBD2. Germline CDR1 is SGHRS and CDR2 is YFSETQ. V lost 5 bases, J lost 0 bases, and 5 bases stayed unmatched. The length of the CDR3 is 14 residues. The CDR3 region is CASRSERGSYEQYF. Written as DNA, the CDR3 is TGCGCCAGCAGGTCGGAGCGGGGCTCCTACGAGCAGTACTTC.

The V and J genes are TRBV27 and TRBJ1-1; D is undetermined. Germline V gene lookup returns CDR1 MNHEY and CDR2 SMNVEV (reference sequence). The V and J ends lost 2 bases and 2 bases respectively, with 6 bases between them. The CDR3 consists of 13 residues. CDR3 bases: TGTGCCAGCAGTTTACAGGAAAACACTGAAGCTTTCTTT. Its protein product is CASSLQENTEAFF.

The genes are TRBV4-1 and TRBJ2-3; weak D call: TRBD1 (6 bases). The CDR3 covers 15 residues. Trimming shortened V by 3 bases and J by 8 bases, and 18 bases separated the two germline ends. Germline values: CDR1 MGHRA, CDR2 YSYEKL. The CDR3 nucleotides are TGCGCCAGCAGCCATCCTCTCCGGCCCAGGGGTACGCAGTATTTT. Protein: CASSHPLRPRGTQYF.

The chain carries TRBV4-2 and TRBJ2-7, with D hard to call. V shed 0 bases and J shed 4 bases, with 10 bases lying between them. CDR3 size: 14 residues. Germline assignment: CDR1 LGHNA and CDR2 YNFKEQ. Here the CDR3 DNA reads TGTGCCAGCAGCCAAGACGACTTTATATACGAGCAGTACTTC. Its translation is CASSQDDFIYEQYF.

The chain is built from TRBV5-1 and TRBJ2-1, with D perhaps matching TRBD2 (5 bases). The CDR3 totals 17 residues. CDR1 is SGHRS and CDR2 is YFSETQ in the germline V gene. V was cut by 0 bases and J by 7 bases, with 20 bases left in between. The CDR3 DNA reads as TGCGCCAGCAGCTTGGCCGGCGTAGCGTGGGGTAGTAATGAGCAGTTCTTC. Its translation: CASSLAGVAWGSNEQFF.